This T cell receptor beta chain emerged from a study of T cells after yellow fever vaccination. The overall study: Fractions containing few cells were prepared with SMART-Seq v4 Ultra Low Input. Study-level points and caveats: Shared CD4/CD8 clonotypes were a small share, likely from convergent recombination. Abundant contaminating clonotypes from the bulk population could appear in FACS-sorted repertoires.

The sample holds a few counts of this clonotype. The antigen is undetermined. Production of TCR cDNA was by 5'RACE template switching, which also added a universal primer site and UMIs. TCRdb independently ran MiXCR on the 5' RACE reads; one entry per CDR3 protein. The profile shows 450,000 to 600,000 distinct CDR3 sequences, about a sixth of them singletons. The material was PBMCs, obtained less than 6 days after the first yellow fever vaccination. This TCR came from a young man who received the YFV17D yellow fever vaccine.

As DNA, the CDR3 is TGCGCCAGCAGCTCAGGGGGGTTGATTGAAGCTTTCTTT. This gives the protein CASSSGGLIEAFF. The chain couples TRBV5-1 to TRBJ1-1, with 7 nucleotides matching TRBD1. CDR3 length: 13 amino acids. Germline V CDR1 and CDR2: SGHRS, YFSETQ. With V trimmed by 3 bases and J by 7 bases, 6 bases remained unmatched.